This T cell receptor beta chain was captured by sequencing in a study of OX40 agonist ivuxolimab in advanced cancers. This CDR3 has 12 amino acids. Profiling relied on immunoSEQ multiplex PCR, and the TCRdb table lists in-frame clones only, not all of them. This table has tens of thousands of clones, 80% to 95% appearing once. The rearrangement uses TRBV21-1 and TRBJ2-7; the D segment call TRBD2 is taken from the table without a DNA check. TRBV21-1 is a known pseudogene. The material sequenced was CD4+ or CD8+ T cells sorted from blood, taken in a trial of the OX40 agonist ivuxolimab. The TCR originated in an adult with an advanced solid tumor such as melanoma, head and neck, liver or kidney cancer. CDR3 DNA: TGTGCCAGGAAACTTGGCTCCTACGAGCAGTACTTC. Translating it yields CARKLGSYEQYF.